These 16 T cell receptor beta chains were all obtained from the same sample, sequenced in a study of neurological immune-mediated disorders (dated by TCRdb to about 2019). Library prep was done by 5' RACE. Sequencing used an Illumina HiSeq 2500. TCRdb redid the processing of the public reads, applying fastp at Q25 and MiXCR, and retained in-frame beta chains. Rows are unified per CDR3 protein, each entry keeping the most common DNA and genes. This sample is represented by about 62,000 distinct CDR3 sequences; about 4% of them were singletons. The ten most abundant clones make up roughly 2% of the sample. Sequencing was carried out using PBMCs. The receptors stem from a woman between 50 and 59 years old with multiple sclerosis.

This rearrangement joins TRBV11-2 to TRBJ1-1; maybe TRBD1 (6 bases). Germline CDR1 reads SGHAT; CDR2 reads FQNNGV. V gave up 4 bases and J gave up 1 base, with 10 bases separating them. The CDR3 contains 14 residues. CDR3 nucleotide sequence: TGTGCCAGCAGCTCACCGACAGGGAACACTGAAGCTTTCTTT. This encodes CASSSPTGNTEAFF.

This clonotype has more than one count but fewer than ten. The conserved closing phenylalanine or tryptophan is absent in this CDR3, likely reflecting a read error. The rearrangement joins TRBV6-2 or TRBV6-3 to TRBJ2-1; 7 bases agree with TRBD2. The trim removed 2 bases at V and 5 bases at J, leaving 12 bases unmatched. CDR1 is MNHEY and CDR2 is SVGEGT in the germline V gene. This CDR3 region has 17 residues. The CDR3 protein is CASSYELGGSKNNEQFN. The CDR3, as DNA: TGTGCCAGCAGTTACGAACTGGGCGGGAGTAAAAACAATGAGCAGTTCAAC.

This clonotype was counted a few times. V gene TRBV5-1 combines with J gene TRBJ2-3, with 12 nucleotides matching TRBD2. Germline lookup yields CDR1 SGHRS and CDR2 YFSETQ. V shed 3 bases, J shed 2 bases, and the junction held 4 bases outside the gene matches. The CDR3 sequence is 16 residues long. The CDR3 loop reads CASSSGLAGDTDTQYF. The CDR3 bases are TGCGCCAGCAGCTCGGGACTAGCGGGCGACACAGATACGCAGTATTTT.

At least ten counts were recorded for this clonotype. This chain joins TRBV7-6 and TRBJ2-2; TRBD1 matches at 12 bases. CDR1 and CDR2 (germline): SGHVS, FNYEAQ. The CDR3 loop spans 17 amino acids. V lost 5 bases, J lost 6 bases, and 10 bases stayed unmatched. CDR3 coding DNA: TGTGCCAGCAGCAACCACGGGACAGGGGGCCTAGCCGGGGAGCTGTTTTTT. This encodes CASSNHGTGGLAGELFF.

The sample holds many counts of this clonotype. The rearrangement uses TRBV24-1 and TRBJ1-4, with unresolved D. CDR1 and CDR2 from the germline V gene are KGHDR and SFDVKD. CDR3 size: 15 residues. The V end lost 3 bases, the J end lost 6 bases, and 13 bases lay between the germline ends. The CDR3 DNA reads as TGTGCCACCAGTGATACCAGCGGAGGATATGAAAAACTGTTTTTT. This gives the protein CATSDTSGGYEKLFF.

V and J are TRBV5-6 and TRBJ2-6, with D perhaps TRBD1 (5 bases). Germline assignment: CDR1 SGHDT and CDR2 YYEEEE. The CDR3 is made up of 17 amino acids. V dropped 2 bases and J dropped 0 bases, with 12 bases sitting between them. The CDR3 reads CASSFKTESSGANVLTF. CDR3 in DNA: TGTGCCAGCAGCTTTAAGACAGAGAGCTCTGGGGCCAACGTCCTGACTTTC.

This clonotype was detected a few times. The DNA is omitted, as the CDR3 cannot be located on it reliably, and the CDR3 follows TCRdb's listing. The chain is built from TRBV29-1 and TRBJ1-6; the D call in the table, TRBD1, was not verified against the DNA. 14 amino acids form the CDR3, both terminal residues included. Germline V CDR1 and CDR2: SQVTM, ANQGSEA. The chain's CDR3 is CSVATGTADSPLNF.

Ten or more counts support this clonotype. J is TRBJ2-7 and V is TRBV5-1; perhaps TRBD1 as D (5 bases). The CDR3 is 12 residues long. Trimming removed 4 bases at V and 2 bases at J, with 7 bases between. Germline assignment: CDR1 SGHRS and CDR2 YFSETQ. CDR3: CASSPGTYEQYF. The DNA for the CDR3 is TGCGCCAGCAGCCCAGGGACCTACGAGCAGTACTTC. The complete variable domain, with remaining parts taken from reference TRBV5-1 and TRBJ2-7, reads KAGVTQTPRYLIKTRGQQVTLSCSPISGHRSVSWYQQTPGQGLQFLFEYFSETQRNKGNFPGRFSGRQFSNSRSEMNVSTLELGDSALYLCASSPGTYEQYFGPGTRLTVT.

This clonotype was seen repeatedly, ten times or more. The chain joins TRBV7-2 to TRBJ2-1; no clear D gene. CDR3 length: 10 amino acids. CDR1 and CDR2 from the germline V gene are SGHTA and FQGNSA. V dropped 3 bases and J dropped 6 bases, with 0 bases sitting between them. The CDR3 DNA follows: TGTGCCAGCAGCTTCAATGAGCAGTTCTTC. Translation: CASSFNEQFF.

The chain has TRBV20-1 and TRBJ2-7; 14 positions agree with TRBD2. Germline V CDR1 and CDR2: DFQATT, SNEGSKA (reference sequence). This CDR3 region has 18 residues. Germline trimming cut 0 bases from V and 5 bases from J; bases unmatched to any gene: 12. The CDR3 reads CSARDALLTSGRGHEQYF. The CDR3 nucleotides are TGCAGTGCTAGAGATGCGTTGTTGACTAGCGGGAGGGGCCACGAGCAGTACTTC.

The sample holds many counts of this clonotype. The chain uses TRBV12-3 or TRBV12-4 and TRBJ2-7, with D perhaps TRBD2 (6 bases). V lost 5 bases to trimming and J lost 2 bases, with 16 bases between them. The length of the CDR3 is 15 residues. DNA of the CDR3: TGTGCCAGCAGTCGTGGGGCCGGGGGAACCTACGAGCAGTACTTC. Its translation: CASSRGAGGTYEQYF.

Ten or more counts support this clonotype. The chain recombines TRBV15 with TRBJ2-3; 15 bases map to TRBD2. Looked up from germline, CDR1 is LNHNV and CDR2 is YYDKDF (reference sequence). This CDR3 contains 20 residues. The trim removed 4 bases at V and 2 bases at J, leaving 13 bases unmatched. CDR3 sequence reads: CATSTVRGTSGRLITDTQYF. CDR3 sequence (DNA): TGTGCCACCAGCACCGTGCGTGGGACTAGCGGGAGGCTGATCACAGATACGCAGTATTTT.

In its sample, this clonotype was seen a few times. The CDR3 coding sequence is TGTGCCAGCAGCTTAGAACTTGGGGGAAACTACGAGCAGTACTTC. It codes for CASSLELGGNYEQYF. This chain links TRBV11-2 with TRBJ2-7; D possibly uses TRBD1 or TRBD2 (5 bases each). The germline V gene has CDR1 SGHAT and CDR2 FQNNGV. This CDR3 has 15 residues. V shed 0 bases and J shed 3 bases, with 12 bases lying between them.

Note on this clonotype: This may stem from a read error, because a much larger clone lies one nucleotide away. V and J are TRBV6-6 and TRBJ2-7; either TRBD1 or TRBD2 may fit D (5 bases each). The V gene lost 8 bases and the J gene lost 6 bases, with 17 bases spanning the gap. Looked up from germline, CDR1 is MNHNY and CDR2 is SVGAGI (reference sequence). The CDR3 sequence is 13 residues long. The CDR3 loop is CASGAGGSSEQYF. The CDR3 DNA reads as TGTGCCAGCGGGGCAGGAGGTAGTTCCGAGCAGTACTTC.

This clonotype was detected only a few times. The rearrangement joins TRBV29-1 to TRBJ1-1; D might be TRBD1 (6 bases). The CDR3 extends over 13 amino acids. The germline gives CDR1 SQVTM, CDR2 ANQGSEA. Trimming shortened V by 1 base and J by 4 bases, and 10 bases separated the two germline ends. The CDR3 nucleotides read TGCAGCGTTGAAGCTCAGGGGAGCACTGAAGCTTTCTTT. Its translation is CSVEAQGSTEAFF.

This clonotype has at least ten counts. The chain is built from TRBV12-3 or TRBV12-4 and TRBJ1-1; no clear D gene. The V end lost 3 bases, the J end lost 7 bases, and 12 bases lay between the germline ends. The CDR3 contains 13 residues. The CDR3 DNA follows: TGTGCCAGCAGTTTGGAGGGTAAGGGTGAAGCTTTCTTT. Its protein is CASSLEGKGEAFF.